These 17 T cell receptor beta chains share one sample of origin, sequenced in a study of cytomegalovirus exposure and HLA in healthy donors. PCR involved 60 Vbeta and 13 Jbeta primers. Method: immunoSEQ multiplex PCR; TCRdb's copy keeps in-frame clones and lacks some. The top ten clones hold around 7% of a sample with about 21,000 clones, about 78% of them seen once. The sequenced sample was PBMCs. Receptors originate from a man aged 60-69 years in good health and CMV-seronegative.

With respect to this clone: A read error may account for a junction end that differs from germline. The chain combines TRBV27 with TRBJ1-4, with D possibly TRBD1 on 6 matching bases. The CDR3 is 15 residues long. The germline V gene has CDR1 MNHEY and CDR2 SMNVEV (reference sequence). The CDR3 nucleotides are TGTTCCAGCAGTCCCCCAGACAGGCGCAATGAAAAACTGTTTTTT. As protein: CSSSPPDRRNEKLFF.

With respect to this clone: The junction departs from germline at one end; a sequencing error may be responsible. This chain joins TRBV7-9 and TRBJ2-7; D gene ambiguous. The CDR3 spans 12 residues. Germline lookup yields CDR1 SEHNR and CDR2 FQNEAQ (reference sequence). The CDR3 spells CSSSQTSYEQYF. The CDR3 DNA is TGTTCCAGCAGCCAAACAAGCTACGAGCAGTACTTC. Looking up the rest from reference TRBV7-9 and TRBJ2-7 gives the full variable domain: DTGVSQNPRHKITKRGQNVTFRCDPISEHNRLYWYRQTLGQGPEFLTYFQNEAQLEKSRLLSDRFSAERPKGSFSTLEIQRTEQGDSAMYLCSSSQTSYEQYFGPGTRLTVT.

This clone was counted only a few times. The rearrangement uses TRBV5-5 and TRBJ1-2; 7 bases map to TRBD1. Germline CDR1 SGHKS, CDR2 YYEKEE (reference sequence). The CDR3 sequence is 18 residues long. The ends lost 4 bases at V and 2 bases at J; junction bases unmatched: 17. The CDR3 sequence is CASSPDSRVGRGNYGYTF. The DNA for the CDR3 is TGTGCCAGCAGCCCGGACTCCAGAGTGGGCAGGGGGAACTATGGCTACACCTTC.

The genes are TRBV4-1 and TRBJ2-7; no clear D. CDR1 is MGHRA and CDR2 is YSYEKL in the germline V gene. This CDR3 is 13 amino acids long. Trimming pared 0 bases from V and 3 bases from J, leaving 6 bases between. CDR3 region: CASSQDTYYEQYF. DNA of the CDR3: TGCGCCAGCAGCCAAGACACCTACTACGAGCAGTACTTC.

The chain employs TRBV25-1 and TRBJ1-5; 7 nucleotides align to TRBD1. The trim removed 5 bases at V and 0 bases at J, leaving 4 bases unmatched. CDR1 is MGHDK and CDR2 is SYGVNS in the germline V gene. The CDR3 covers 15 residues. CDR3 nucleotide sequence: TGTGCCAGCAGTCCGGGGACAGATAGCAATCAGCCCCAGCATTTT. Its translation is CASSPGTDSNQPQHF.

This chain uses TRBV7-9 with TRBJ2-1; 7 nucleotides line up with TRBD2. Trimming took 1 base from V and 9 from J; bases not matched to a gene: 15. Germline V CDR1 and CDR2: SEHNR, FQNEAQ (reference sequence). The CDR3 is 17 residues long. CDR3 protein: CASSLEVSAGVRGEQFF. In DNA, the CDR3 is TGTGCCAGCAGCTTAGAAGTCTCCGCGGGAGTACGGGGTGAGCAGTTCTTC.

The CDR3 spells CASSVAADRGGYGYTF. The CDR3 DNA reads TGTGCCAGCAGCGTAGCGGCGGACAGGGGCGGCTATGGCTACACCTTC. The chain combines TRBV9 with TRBJ1-2; 9 bases match TRBD1. Germline CDR1 SGDLS, CDR2 YYNGEE. The CDR3 extends over 16 amino acids. V lost 0 bases and J lost 4; bases outside the gene matches: 7.

The CDR3 DNA follows: TGTGCCAGCAGGCTCCGCGGTTACACAGATACGCAGTATTTT. It translates to CASRLRGYTDTQYF. The chain couples TRBV5-4 to TRBJ2-3; D ambiguous. Deletions cut 5 bases from V and 2 bases from J, with 12 bases between. There are 14 residues in the CDR3. Germline V gene lookup returns CDR1 SGHNT and CDR2 YYREEE (reference sequence).

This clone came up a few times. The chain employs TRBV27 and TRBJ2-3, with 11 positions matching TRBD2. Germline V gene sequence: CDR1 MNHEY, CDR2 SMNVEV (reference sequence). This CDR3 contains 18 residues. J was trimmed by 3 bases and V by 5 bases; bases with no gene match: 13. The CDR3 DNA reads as TGTGCCAGCAGTCCTTGGGACCCGACTAGCGGGGAAACAGATACGCAGTATTTT. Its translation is CASSPWDPTSGETDTQYF.

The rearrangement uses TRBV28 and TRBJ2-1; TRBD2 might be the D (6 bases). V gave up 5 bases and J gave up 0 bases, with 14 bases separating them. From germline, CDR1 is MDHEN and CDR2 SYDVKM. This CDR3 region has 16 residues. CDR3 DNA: TGTGCCAGCAGTCCATCGGGCGGGAACTCCTACAATGAGCAGTTCTTC. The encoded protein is CASSPSGGNSYNEQFF. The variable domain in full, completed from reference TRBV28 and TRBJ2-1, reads DVKVTQSSRYLVKRTGEKVFLECVQDMDHENMFWYRQDPGLGLRLIYFSYDVKMKEKGDIPEGYSVSREKKERFSLILESASTNQTSMYLCASSPSGGNSYNEQFFGPGTRLTVL.

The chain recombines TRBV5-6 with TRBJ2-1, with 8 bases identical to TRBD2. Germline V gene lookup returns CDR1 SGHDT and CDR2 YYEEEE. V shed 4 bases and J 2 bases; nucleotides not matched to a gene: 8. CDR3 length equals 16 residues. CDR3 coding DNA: TGTGCCAGCAGCCCTAGCGGGCGAACAACCTACAATGAGCAGTTCTTC. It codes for CASSPSGRTTYNEQFF. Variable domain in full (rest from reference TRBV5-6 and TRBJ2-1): DAGVTQSPTHLIKTRGQQVTLRCSPKSGHDTVSWYQQALGQGPQFIFQYYEEEERQRGNFPDRFSGHQFPNYSSELNVNALLLGDSALYLCASSPSGRTTYNEQFFGPGTRLTVL.

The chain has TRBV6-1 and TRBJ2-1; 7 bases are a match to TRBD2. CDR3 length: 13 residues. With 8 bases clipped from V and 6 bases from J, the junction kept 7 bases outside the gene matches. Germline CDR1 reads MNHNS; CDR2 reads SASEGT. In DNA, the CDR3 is TGTGCCAGCGGGACTATTAGCAGCAATGAGCAGTTCTTC. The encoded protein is CASGTISSNEQFF.

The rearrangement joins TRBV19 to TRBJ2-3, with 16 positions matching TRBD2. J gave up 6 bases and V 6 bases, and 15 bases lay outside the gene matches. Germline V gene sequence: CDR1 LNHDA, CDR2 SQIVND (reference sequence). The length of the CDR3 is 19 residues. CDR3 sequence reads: CASSPGLAGGLVGGDTQYF. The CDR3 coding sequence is TGTGCCAGTAGCCCGGGACTAGCGGGGGGGCTTGTAGGGGGGGATACGCAGTATTTT.

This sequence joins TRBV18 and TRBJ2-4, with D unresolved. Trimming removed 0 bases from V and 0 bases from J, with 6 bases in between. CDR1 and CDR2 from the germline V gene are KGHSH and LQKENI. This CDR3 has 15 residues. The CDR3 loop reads CASSPPAGAKNIQYF. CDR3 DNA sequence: TGTGCCAGCTCACCACCGGCAGGAGCCAAAAACATTCAGTACTTC.

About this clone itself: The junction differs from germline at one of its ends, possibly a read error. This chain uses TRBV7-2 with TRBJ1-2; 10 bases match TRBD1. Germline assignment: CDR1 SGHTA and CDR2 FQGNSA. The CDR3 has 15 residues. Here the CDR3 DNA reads TGTCCCAGCAGCCCGGGACAGGGGAAGTTATATGGCTACACCTTC. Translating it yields CPSSPGQGKLYGYTF.

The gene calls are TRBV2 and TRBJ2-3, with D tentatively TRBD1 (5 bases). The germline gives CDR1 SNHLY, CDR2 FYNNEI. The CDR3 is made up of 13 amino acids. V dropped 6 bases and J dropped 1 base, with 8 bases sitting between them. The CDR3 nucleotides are TGTGCCAGCAGATTCAGGGGCACAGATACGCAGTATTTT. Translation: CASRFRGTDTQYF. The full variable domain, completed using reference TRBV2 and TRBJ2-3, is EPEVTQTPSHQVTQMGQEVILRCVPISNHLYFYWYRQILGQKVEFLVSFYNNEISEKSEIFDDQFSVERPDGSNFTLKIRSTKLEDSAMYFCASRFRGTDTQYFGPGTRLTVL.

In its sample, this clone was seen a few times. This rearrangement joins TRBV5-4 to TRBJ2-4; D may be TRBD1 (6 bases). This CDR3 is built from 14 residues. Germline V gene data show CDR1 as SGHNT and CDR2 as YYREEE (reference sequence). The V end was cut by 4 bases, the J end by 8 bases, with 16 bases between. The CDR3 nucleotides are TGTGCCAGCAGCCCAACCACAGGGTGGGACATTCAGTACTTC. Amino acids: CASSPTTGWDIQYF.